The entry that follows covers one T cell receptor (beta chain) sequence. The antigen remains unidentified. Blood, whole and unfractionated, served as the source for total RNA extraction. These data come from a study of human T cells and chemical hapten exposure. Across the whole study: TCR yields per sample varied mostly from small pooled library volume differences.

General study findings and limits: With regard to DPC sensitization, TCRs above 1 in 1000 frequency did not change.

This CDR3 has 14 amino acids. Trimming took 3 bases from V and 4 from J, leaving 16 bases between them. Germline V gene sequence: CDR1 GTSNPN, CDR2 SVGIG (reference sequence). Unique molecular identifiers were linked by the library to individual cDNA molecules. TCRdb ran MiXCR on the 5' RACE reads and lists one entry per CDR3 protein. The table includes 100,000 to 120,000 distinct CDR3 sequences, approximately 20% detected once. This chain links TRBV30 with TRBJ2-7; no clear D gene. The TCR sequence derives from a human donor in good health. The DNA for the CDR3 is TGTGCCTGGAGGAACTCCGACCTCCTATACGAGCAGTACTTC. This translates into CAWRNSDLLYEQYF.